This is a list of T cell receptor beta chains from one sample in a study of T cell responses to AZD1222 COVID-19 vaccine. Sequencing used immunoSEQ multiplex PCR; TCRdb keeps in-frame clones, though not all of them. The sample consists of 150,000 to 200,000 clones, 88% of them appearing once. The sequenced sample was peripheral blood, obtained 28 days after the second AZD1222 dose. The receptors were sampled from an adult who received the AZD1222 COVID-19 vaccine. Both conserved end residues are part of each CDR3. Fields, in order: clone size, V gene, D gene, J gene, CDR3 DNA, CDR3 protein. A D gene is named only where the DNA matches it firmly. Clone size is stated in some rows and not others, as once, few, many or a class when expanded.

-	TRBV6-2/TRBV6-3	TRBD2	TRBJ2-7	TGTGCCAGCAGTTACTCACTAGCGGGCGGCTCCTACGAGCAGTACTTC	CASSYSLAGGSYEQYF
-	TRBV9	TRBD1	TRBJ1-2	TGTGCCAGCAGCCGGACAGGGAACTATGGCTACACCTTC	CASSRTGNYGYTF
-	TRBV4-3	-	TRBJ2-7	TGCGCCAGCAGCCAAGATCGGGACTCCTCCTACGAGCAGTACTTC	CASSQDRDSSYEQYF
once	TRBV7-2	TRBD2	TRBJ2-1	TGTGCCAGCAGCCCCGGTGGGCTAGCGGGAGTAAGGTTCTTC	CASSPGGLAGVRFF
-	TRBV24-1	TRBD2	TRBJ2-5	TGTGCCACCAGTGATCCAGCGGGGGTACAAGAGACCCAGTACTTC	CATSDPAGVQETQYF
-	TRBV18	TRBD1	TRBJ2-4	TGTGCCAGCTCACCACCTGGGACAGCAAACTTAGCCAAAAACATTCAGTACTTC	CASSPPGTANLAKNIQYF
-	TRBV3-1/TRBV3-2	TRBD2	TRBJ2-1	TGTGCCAGCAGCCAAGGGGTAGCGGGTTCCTACAATGAGCAGTTCTTC	CASSQGVAGSYNEQFF
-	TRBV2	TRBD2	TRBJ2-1	TGTGCCAGCAGTACGGGACTAGCGGCCTACAATGAGCAGTTCTTC	CASSTGLAAYNEQFF
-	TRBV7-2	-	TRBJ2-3	TGTGCCAGCAGCGTAACCGGAGGTCCAGATACGCAGTATTTT	CASSVTGGPDTQYF
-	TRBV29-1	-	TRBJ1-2	TGCAGCGTGGCCCCGAGACAAGCCTATGAGGGCTATGGCTACACCTTC	CSVAPRQAYEGYGYTF
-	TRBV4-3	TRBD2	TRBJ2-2	TGCGCCAGCAGCCGGGGACTAGCGCCGGCCGGGGAGCTGTTTTTT	CASSRGLAPAGELFF
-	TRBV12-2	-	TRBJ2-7	TGTGCAAGTCCCAACCCTGACCGGGACAGGGGGTTCGGCTACGAGCAGTACTTC	CASPNPDRDRGFGYEQYF
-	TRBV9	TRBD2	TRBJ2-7	TGTGCCAGCAGCGTAGGAGGGGGACTAGCGGGGACCTACGAGCAGTACTTC	CASSVGGGLAGTYEQYF
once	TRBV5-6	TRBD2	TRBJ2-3	TGTGCCAGCAGCCAATCCCTCCGTGGGACTAGCGGGATAAATACGCAGTATTTT	CASSQSLRGTSGINTQYF
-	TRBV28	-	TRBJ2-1	TGTGCCAGCAGTCCATCGAACCTGGCACAGCAGTTCTTC	CASSPSNLAQQFF
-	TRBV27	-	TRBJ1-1	TGTGCCAGCAGTTTAAGGACAAACAGAGGAGAAGCTTTCTTT	CASSLRTNRGEAFF
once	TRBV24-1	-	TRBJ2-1	TGTGCCACCTCCCGAACTGGGGGGATTGGAGAGCAGTTCTTC	CATSRTGGIGEQFF
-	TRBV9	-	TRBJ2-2	TGTGCCAGCAGCGCAAGCGGCGCGAACACCGGGGAGCTGTTTTTT	CASSASGANTGELFF
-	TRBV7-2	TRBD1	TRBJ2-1	TGTGCCAGCAGCTCGTGGACAGGGATAAACAATGAGCAGTTCTTC	CASSSWTGINNEQFF
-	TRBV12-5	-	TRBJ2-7	TGTGCTAGTGGTTTGGCAAGACAGTCCTACGAGCAGTACTTC	CASGLARQSYEQYF
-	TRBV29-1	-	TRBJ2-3	TGCAGCGTTGTTGAAGGCACAGATACGCAGTATTTT	CSVVEGTDTQYF
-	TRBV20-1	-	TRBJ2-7	TGCAGTGCCGTTGGACAAGAGCTTCCGTACTTC	CSAVGQELPYF
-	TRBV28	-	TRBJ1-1	TGTGCCAGCAGCCGCGGGGGGGCTAACACTGAAGCTTTCTTT	CASSRGGANTEAFF
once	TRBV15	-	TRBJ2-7	TGTGCCACCAGCAGAGGAGAAGTTTCCTACGAGCAGTACTTC	CATSRGEVSYEQYF
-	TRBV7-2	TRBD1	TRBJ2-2	TGTGCCAGCAGCTTAGTTTCGGGACAGGGGACCGGGGAGCTGTTTTTT	CASSLVSGQGTGELFF
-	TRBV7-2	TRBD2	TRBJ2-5	TGTGCCAGCAGCGGCACTAGCGGGACTCAAGAGACCCAGTACTTC	CASSGTSGTQETQYF
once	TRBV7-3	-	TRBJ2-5	TGTGCCAGCAGCCTAAACAGGGAAGAGACCCAGTACTTC	CASSLNREETQYF
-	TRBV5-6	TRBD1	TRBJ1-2	TGTGCCAGCAGCCCAGGGACAGCCCCCTATGGCTACACCTTC	CASSPGTAPYGYTF
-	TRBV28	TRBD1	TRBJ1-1	TGTGCCAGCAGCTCAACAGGGGGTACATTCGGTGAAGCTTTCTTT	CASSSTGGTFGEAFF
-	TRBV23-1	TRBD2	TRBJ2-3	TGCGCCAGCAGTCACTGCCCCGGGACTAGCGGGCGCACAGATACGCAGTATTTT	CASSHCPGTSGRTDTQYF
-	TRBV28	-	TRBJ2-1	TGTGCCAGCAGTTTATCTGAGCAGTTCTTC	CASSLSEQFF
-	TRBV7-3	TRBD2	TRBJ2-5	TGTGCCAGCAGCCCCGGGACTAGCGCTTTGGAGACCCAGTACTTC	CASSPGTSALETQYF
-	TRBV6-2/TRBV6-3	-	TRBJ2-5	TGTGCCAGCAGTTACTCAGGTCCGCGGAAGACCCAGTACTTC	CASSYSGPRKTQYF
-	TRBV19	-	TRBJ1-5	TGTGCCAGTAGCCCTATACCTAGCAATCAGCCCCAGCATTTT	CASSPIPSNQPQHF
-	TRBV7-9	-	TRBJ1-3	TGTGCCAGCAGGCCAACAGCAAGCTCTGGAAACACCATATATTTT	CASRPTASSGNTIYF
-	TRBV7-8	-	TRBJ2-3	TGTGCCAGCAGCTTAGCGGGTCAACGAGAGGATACGCAGTATTTT	CASSLAGQREDTQYF
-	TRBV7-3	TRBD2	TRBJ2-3	TGTGCCAGCAGCTTAACGGGGCTAGCGGGAGGGGGTTTGGATACGCAGTATTTT	CASSLTGLAGGGLDTQYF
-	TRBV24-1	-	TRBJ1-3	TGTGCCACCAGGGACTCCCTAGGAAACACCATATATTTT	CATRDSLGNTIYF
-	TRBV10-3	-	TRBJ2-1	TGTGCCATCAGTGACCCGACGAAGCAAGGGAATGAGCAGTTCTTC	CAISDPTKQGNEQFF
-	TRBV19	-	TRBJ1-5	TGTGCCAGTACCCCTCTCGGGGGAAGCAATCAGCCCCAGCATTTT	CASTPLGGSNQPQHF
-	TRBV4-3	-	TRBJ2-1	TGCGCCAGCAGCCGAGCGGTAGCCTGGGAGCAGTTCTTC	CASSRAVAWEQFF
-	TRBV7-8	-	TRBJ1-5	TGTGCCAGCAGCCAAAGCAATCAGCCCCAGCATTTT	CASSQSNQPQHF
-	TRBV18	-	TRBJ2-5	TGTGCCAGCTCACCGCTACAACAAGAGACCCAGTACTTC	CASSPLQQETQYF
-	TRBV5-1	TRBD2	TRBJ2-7	TGCGCCAGCAGCTTGGTTACTAGCGGGGTCTACGAGCAGTACTTC	CASSLVTSGVYEQYF
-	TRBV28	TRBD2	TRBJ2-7	TGTGCCAGCAGTTTAGGGACTAGCGGGAAGAACTACGAGCAGTACTTC	CASSLGTSGKNYEQYF
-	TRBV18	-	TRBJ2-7	TGTGCCAGCTCACCACCCACAGTCTACGAGCAGTACTTC	CASSPPTVYEQYF
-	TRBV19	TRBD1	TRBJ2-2	TGTGCCAGTATCCCGACAGGGGTAGCCGGGGAGCTGTTTTTT	CASIPTGVAGELFF
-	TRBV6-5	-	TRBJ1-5	TGTGCCAGCAGCGGACCAGGGACCAATCAGCCCCAGCATTTT	CASSGPGTNQPQHF
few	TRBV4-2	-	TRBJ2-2	TGTGCCAGCAGCCAAGATCCCAGGCTCACCGGGGAGCTGTTTTTT	CASSQDPRLTGELFF
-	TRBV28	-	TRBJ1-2	TGTGCCAGCAGCCCCACGGGGTATGGCTACACCTTC	CASSPTGYGYTF